What follows describes a single T cell receptor (beta chain). The source of the sample is a study of T cells of healthy individuals. One entry per CDR3 protein results from TCRdb running MiXCR on the 5' RACE reads. Of 60,000 to 70,000 distinct CDR3 sequences in the sample, about a sixth were seen once. This TCR was recovered from a human donor in good health.

CDR3 residues: CASSTGWQPQHF. The DNA for the CDR3 is TGTGCCAGCTCGACAGGGTGGCAGCCCCAGCATTTT. V is TRBV6-1 and J is TRBJ1-5; TRBD1 agrees at 7 bases. From germline, CDR1 is MNHNS and CDR2 SASEGT. V was pared by 8 bases and J by 7 bases, with 5 bases of the junction left unmatched. The CDR3 loop spans 12 amino acids.